The T cell receptor beta chain under discussion was sequenced for a study of blood T cells in healthy people across ages. To note about this clonotype: Its antigen is not identified.

The use of a sample-barcoded 5' primer and a J-beta primer mix characterized a second PCR of 7 to 11 cycles. A template-switch adaptor that had 12 random nucleotides put a tag on each cDNA molecule. TCRdb independently ran MiXCR on the 5' RACE reads; one entry per CDR3 protein. Altogether fewer than 2 million distinct CDR3 sequences are present, more than 35% being singletons, with the ten largest covering 20% to 25%. Germline V gene lookup returns CDR1 SEHNR and CDR2 FQNEAQ (reference sequence). V shed 1 base and J shed 2 bases, with 8 bases lying between them. The CDR3 covers 14 residues. Overall study findings and caveats: While age rose, TCR beta diversity per million T cells dropped in a roughly linear way. Relative to aged donors, long-lived donors carried more naive CD4+ cells and displayed higher diversity.

Each of the donors had roughly 9.3 milliliters of peripheral blood drawn into EDTA-treated Vacutainer tubes. The clonotype originates from a human donor in good health. The sample was blood. The chain links TRBV7-9 to TRBJ2-5, with D uncertain. This CDR3 reads CASSLGVFQETQYF. CDR3 nucleotide sequence: TGTGCCAGCAGCTTAGGAGTATTTCAAGAGACCCAGTACTTC.